This T cell receptor beta chain comes out of a study of T-cell reconstitution after alpha-beta-depleted transplantation in children (dated by TCRdb to 2016 to 2017). For the wider study: Using TCR repertoire profiling, the study quantitatively followed how T-cell immune reconstitution unfolded in children after TCRalphabeta/CD19-depleted allogeneic hematopoietic cell transplantation. Overall study results and their limits: About two months after transplant, the apparently early recovery of alphabetaT-cell counts reportedly depended on just several hundred clones that had expanded rapidly and came from non-depleted graft cells. The high TCRbeta diversity at day 60 in some patients was ascribed to recipient T cells and intrathymic progenitors that had survived conditioning. Hyperexpanded clone frequencies declined over subsequent months; after one year, T-cell counts and TCRbeta diversity were mostly attributed to newly produced T cells.

This clonotype was found many times. The antigen it recognizes is unknown. No clone much larger than this one lies a single base away; base qualities are absent. The library was built by means of PCR. The reads were generated on an Illumina HiSeq 2500. TCR library preparation used molecular barcoding, with unique molecular identifiers applied to normalize quantification of the TCRbeta repertoire. TCRdb reanalyzed the raw reads on its own, using fastp at Q25 for trimming and MiXCR for clone calling, and kept in-frame beta chains. All rows with the same CDR3 protein become a single entry with the most common DNA and genes. The sample table shows 250,000 to 300,000 distinct CDR3 sequences, and 9.5% to 13% are seen once. The ten largest clones take up 7.5% of the sample. The sample's treatment or condition, from its label and the paper: allogeneic hematopoietic cell transplantation with graft depleted of TCRalphabeta T cells and CD19 B cells. TCRalphabeta/CD19-depleted allogeneic hematopoietic cell grafts were given to the transplant recipients, all of whom were children.

The germline V gene specifies MDHEN as CDR1 and SYDVKM as CDR2. The CDR3 contains 14 residues, cysteine and phenylalanine counted. Just the 42-base CDR3 DNA is kept, in frame starting at base 1. V is pared back by 6 bases and J by 1 base, with 13 bases lying between the germline termini. Specimen: PBMCs, collected before TCRalphabeta/CD19-depleted stem cell transplant. The V gene is TRBV28 and the J gene is TRBJ2-7; the best D guess is TRBD1, with 6 bases matching. This clonotype was obtained from a boy in the first two years of life with acute myeloid leukemia, due to receive a stem cell transplant. The bases are TGTGCCAGCAGCCGGACAGTCTATTCCTACGAGCAGTACTTC. Its protein reads: CASSRTVYSYEQYF.